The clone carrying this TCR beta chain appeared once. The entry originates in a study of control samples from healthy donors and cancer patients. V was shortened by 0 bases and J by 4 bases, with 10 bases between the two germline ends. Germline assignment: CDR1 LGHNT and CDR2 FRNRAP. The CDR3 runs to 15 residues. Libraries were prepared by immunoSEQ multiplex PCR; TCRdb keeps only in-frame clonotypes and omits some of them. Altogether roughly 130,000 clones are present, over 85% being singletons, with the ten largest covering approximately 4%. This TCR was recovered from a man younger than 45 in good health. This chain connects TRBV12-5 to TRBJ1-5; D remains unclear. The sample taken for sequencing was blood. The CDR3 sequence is CASGLVVGGNQPQHF. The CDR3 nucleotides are TGTGCTAGTGGTTTGGTAGTTGGCGGGAATCAGCCCCAGCATTTT. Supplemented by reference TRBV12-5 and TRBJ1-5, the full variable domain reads DARVTQTPRHKVTEMGQEVTMRCQPILGHNTVFWYRQTMMQGLELLAYFRNRAPLDDSGMPKDRFSAEMPDATLATLKIQPSEPRDSAVYFCASGLVVGGNQPQHFGDGTRLSIL.